The entry that follows covers one T cell receptor (beta chain) sequence. This entry comes from a study of T-cell memory formation after mild COVID-19. This CDR3 spans 13 amino acids. CDR1 and CDR2 from the germline V gene are KGHDR and SFDVKD. Between the trimmed V and J ends, which lost 8 bases and 3 bases, there was a span of 9 bases. TCRdb analysed the 5' RACE reads with MiXCR anew, one entry per CDR3 protein. In the table there are around 420,000 distinct CDR3 sequences, more than 20% of which are singletons. This TCR was recovered from an adult woman who had mild COVID-19 (a few samples of this study predate the infection). Cell type and time point are not known. V is TRBV24-1 and J is TRBJ2-2; TRBD2 is a possible D gene (5 bases). The sequenced sample was PBMCs or a T cell subset sorted from them (not recorded which). CDR3 in amino acids: CATTDSYTGELFF. The CDR3 DNA reads as TGTGCCACCACGGACTCCTACACCGGGGAGCTGTTTTTT.